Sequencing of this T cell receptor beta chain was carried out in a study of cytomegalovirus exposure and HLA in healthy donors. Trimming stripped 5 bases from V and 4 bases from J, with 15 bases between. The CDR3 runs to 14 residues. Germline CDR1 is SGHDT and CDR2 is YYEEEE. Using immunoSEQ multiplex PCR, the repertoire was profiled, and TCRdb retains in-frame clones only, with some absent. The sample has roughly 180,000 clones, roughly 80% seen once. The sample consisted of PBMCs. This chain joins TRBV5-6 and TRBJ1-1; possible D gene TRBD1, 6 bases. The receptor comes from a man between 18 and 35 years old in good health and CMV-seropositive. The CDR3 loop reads CASRLAGGGTEAFF. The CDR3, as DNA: TGTGCCAGCAGGCTGGCGGGAGGGGGCACTGAAGCTTTCTTT.